Listed below are T cell receptor beta chains from one sample, sequenced in a study of response to subunit inactivated influenza vaccine. TCRdb re-called the RT-PCR reads with MiXCR, one entry per CDR3 protein. The table includes 400,000 to 650,000 distinct CDR3 sequences, 6% to 9% detected once. The starting material was PBMCs from blood, obtained less than 30 months after vaccination. All receptors come from a man between 50 and 75 years old who received an inactivated influenza vaccine. Both conserved end residues are part of each CDR3. A D gene is named only where the DNA matches it firmly. Size is omitted from some rows. Given values are once, few, many or a class for expanded clones.

>TRBD1|TRBV27|NA|TRBJ1-4
TGTGCCAGCAGTCTCAAAATACTACGACAGGGTCCTAATGAAAAACTGTTTTTT
CASSLKILRQGPNEKLFF
>NA|TRBV20-1|many|TRBJ2-5
TGCAGTGCTAGACCAAGGACAGTCGACCACCTTTTCCAAGAGACCCAGTACTTC
CSARPRTVDHLFQETQYF
>NA|TRBV29-1|NA|TRBJ2-4
TGCAGCGTTGGGGGTGCAGGGGCAGCCAAAAACATTCAGTACTTC
CSVGGAGAAKNIQYF
>NA|TRBV6-1|NA|TRBJ2-2
TGTGCCAGCAGCCAGGGACATCCCGGGGAGCTGTTTTTT
CASSQGHPGELFF
>NA|TRBV12-3/TRBV12-4|many|TRBJ1-1
TGTGCCAGCAGTTTTGGGGGGTCGTTGTCGACTGAAGCTTTCTTT
CASSFGGSLSTEAFF
>NA|TRBV6-2/TRBV6-3|NA|TRBJ2-5
TGTGCCAGCAGTTATTGGTTGGAGACCCAGTACTTC
CASSYWLETQYF
>NA|TRBV7-9|NA|TRBJ2-1
TGTGCCAGCAGACATGACAGAAATGAGCAGTTCTTC
CASRHDRNEQFF
>NA|TRBV6-2/TRBV6-3|NA|TRBJ2-1
TGTGCCAGCAGCTACGGTGGGGGCTTGTACAATGAGCAGTTCTTC
CASSYGGGLYNEQFF
>NA|TRBV27|few|TRBJ1-1
TGTGCCAGCAGTCCATCTTATCCGGGGAACACTGAAGCTTTCTTT
CASSPSYPGNTEAFF
>NA|TRBV6-5|few|TRBJ1-1
TGTGCCAGCAGTTACTCTTCAGGGGCTTCTGAAGCTTTCTTT
CASSYSSGASEAFF
>TRBD1|TRBV11-2|NA|TRBJ2-1
TGTGCCAGCAGCTTAGGCGCGAGTGACAGGGGTTACAATGAGCAGTTCTTC
CASSLGASDRGYNEQFF
>NA|TRBV6-2/TRBV6-3|NA|TRBJ1-6
TGTGCCAGCAGCACCCCCGGGACAACGAATTCACCCCTCCACTTT
CASSTPGTTNSPLHF
>TRBD2|TRBV6-5|few|TRBJ2-5
TGTGCCAGCAGTTATGAAGCTAGCGGGGTGATACAAGAGACCCAGTACTTC
CASSYEASGVIQETQYF
>NA|TRBV12-3/TRBV12-4|few|TRBJ1-5
TGTGCCAGCAGCAAGGACGGCAATAGCAATCAGCCCCAGCATTTT
CASSKDGNSNQPQHF
>TRBD1|TRBV10-3|few|TRBJ2-3
TGTGCCATCAGTGAGGGGGCAGGGGGCAGCACAGATACGCAGTATTTT
CAISEGAGGSTDTQYF
>TRBD1|TRBV6-5|NA|TRBJ1-2
TGTGCCAGCAGTTATTGGACAGGCGGCCACTATGGCTACACCTTC
CASSYWTGGHYGYTF
>NA|TRBV7-2|few|TRBJ2-7
TGTGCCAGCAGCGCTGCGGGGAGAGACTACTACGAGCAGTACTTC
CASSAAGRDYYEQYF
>TRBD2|TRBV5-5|NA|TRBJ2-1
TGTGCCAGCAGGGGACTAGCGGGAGGGCATGAGCAGTTCTTC
CASRGLAGGHEQFF
>NA|TRBV20-1|NA|TRBJ1-2
TGCAGTGCTAGAGTCATATCGAACTATGGCTACACCTTC
CSARVISNYGYTF
>NA|TRBV3-1|many|TRBJ1-1
TGTGCCAGCAGCCAAGCTGCGGGGAACTCTGAAGCTTTCTTT
CASSQAAGNSEAFF
>TRBD1|TRBV11-2|many|TRBJ1-2
TGTGCCAGCAGCTTCGACAGGGCTAATGGCTACACCTTC
CASSFDRANGYTF
>NA|TRBV12-3/TRBV12-4|many|TRBJ1-5
TGTGCCAGCAGTCCGAGGTTGAATCAGCCCCAGCATTTT
CASSPRLNQPQHF
>NA|TRBV20-1|NA|TRBJ1-2
TGCAGTGCTAGACCACAGGACTATGGCTACACCTTC
CSARPQDYGYTF
>TRBD1|TRBV7-2|NA|TRBJ1-1
TGTGCCAGCAGGGCTTCAGGGGGATACACTGAAGCTTTCTTT
CASRASGGYTEAFF